Described below is a single T cell receptor (beta chain) sequence and its context. Its antigen remains unidentified. Base qualities are not provided; no much larger clone lies one nucleotide away. TCRbeta CDR3 regions were amplified from genomic DNA using the immunoSEQ Assay, a bias-controlled multiplex PCR. The authors' analysis ran thus. Within the assay, amplification of reference gene primers was used to estimate how many nucleated cells each sample contained. To quantify the absolute abundance of each unique TCRbeta CDR3 rearrangement, sequence reads were collapsed and filtered. For each sample, productive Simpson clonality was calculated as the square root of Simpson's diversity index over productive rearrangements. Sourced from immuneACCESS, this table was stored by TCRdb with only in-frame sequences that have V and J called. A share of the clones is absent; for the studies checked, an unresolved V gene accounts for under half, and the remainder has no known explanation. V, J and clone size derive from that table, while D and trimming were established from the DNA sequence. This sample lists roughly 85,000 clones; around four fifths were detected once. The top ten clonotypes cover over 9.5% of the sample.

The collaborating institutions used their own protocols to collect whole blood in K2EDTA tubes. For TCRbeta analysis, collaborators shipped samples as frozen whole blood, isolated PBMCs, or DNA extracted from either of those sample types. This entry is derived from a study of blood T cell repertoires in COVID-19 (dated by TCRdb to about 2020). Looking at the study overall: Collaborator samples came from the United States, Italy and Spain and covered acute and convalescent phases of COVID-19. The prospective study material was composed of cDNA or gDNA derived from T cells, B-cell-depleted T cells, or PBMCs. The dataset comprised deeply sampled blood TCRbeta repertoires from subjects exposed to, actively infected with, or recovered from COVID-19. A freely available public database, intended as a resource for researchers studying the immune response to SARS-CoV-2, is where the repertoires were released. Samples came from the ongoing ImmuneRACE study (first 160 participants) plus 1,254 subjects from 6 global collaborators. The sample metadata nearly always contained a de-identified subject ID, COVID-19 status, age in years and sex. Where HLA class I and class II types were available, the types were taken from metadata supplied by the sample provider, not from assay-based typing. Beyond this particular receptor, the publication reports: The quantity of clinical and demographic metadata differed by source and by participant and was supplied without curation.

The source material was peripheral blood. The origin of this receptor is a human donor in a cohort sampled during active COVID-19.

The CDR3 region reads CASSDGSGYYGYTF. The nucleotide sequence is TGTGCCAGCAGTGATGGTTCGGGTTACTATGGCTACACCTTC. Recombination connected TRBV25-1 to TRBJ1-2; the D gene identity is not certain. V loses 3 bases of germline sequence and J loses 3 bases, and the interval between the two ends is 11 bases. CDR1 and CDR2, looked up from the germline V gene, are MGHDK and SYGVNS. Including the terminal cysteine and phenylalanine, the CDR3 comprises 14 residues. Just CDR3 DNA is preserved here, 42 bases in frame from base 1.